This TCR beta chain was identified in a study of OX40 agonist ivuxolimab in advanced cancers. Trimming left V 0 bases short and J 3 bases short, with 10 bases between. CDR3 length: 14 amino acids. Germline CDR1 and CDR2: SGHRS and YFSETQ. Method: immunoSEQ multiplex PCR; TCRdb's copy keeps in-frame clones and lacks some. The sample records 100,000 to 150,000 clones, 85% to 95% being singletons. V gene TRBV5-1 combines with J gene TRBJ2-7; D gene ambiguous. The sequencing used CD4+ or CD8+ T cells sorted from blood, collected in a trial of the OX40 agonist ivuxolimab. The receptor comes from an adult with an advanced solid tumor such as melanoma, head and neck, liver or kidney cancer. The CDR3 sequence is CASSLDFHNYEQYF. The DNA of the CDR3 is TGCGCCAGCAGCTTGGACTTCCACAACTACGAGCAGTACTTC.